This TCR beta chain comes out of a study of control samples from healthy donors and cancer patients. The CDR3 contains 14 residues. The germline V gene encodes CDR1 KGHSY and CDR2 FQNENV. The V and J ends lost 4 bases and 2 bases respectively, with 9 bases between them. Profiling relied on immunoSEQ multiplex PCR, and the TCRdb table lists in-frame clones only, not all of them. Found here are fewer than 40,000 clones, 85% to 95% of them singletons; the top ten hold 1.7%. The genes are TRBV16 and TRBJ1-5; no clear D. Sequencing was carried out using PBMCs. The source is a man aged 40-55 years with colorectal cancer. The CDR3 is CASSPGSGNQPQHF. CDR3 DNA: TGTGCCAGCAGCCCCGGTAGCGGCAATCAGCCCCAGCATTTT.